Listed below are T cell receptor beta chains from one sample, sequenced in a study of blood T cells in healthy people across ages. Each CDR3 protein is one row after TCRdb ran MiXCR on the 5' RACE reads. The sample has roughly 930,000 distinct CDR3 sequences, 40% to 60% seen once. The sequenced material came from blood. All receptors derive from a man aged 30 to 45 in good health. Both conserved end residues are part of each CDR3. Fields, in order: V gene, clone size, J gene, CDR3 length, D gene, CDR3 protein, CDR3 DNA. A D gene is named only where the DNA matches it firmly. Size is stated for part of the rows, as once, few or many counts, or as a class when the clone is expanded.

TRBV12-3/TRBV12-4	-	TRBJ1-4	15	-	CASSLDRQINEKLFF	TGTGCCAGCAGTTTAGACCGACAGATTAATGAAAAACTGTTTTTT
TRBV6-1	-	TRBJ1-5	13	-	CASSEVVSQPQHF	TGTGCCAGCAGTGAAGTAGTCAGCCAGCCCCAGCATTTT
TRBV6-2/TRBV6-3	-	TRBJ2-5	14	TRBD1	CASSRTGQTETQYF	TGTGCCAGCAGTCGGACAGGACAAACGGAGACCCAGTACTTC
TRBV7-3	-	TRBJ2-3	16	-	CASSSPDSDITDTQYF	TGTGCCAGCAGCTCACCCGACAGCGACATCACAGATACGCAGTATTTT
TRBV28	once	TRBJ2-2	16	TRBD1	CASSPGGQGPTGELFF	TGTGCCAGCAGTCCGGGGGGACAGGGACCCACCGGGGAGCTGTTTTTT
TRBV2	many	TRBJ2-1	12	-	CAVTDPYNEQFF	TGTGCGGTGACAGACCCCTACAATGAGCAGTTCTTC
TRBV20-1	few	TRBJ2-7	12	-	CSANREGYEQYF	TGCAGTGCTAATAGGGAAGGCTACGAGCAGTACTTC
TRBV30	-	TRBJ2-7	11	-	CAGSVSYEQYF	TGTGCCGGGTCCGTCAGCTACGAGCAGTACTTC
TRBV5-1	-	TRBJ2-5	15	TRBD1	CASSRTGSGRETQYF	TGCGCCAGCAGTCGGACAGGCTCCGGACGAGAGACCCAGTACTTC
TRBV7-9	few	TRBJ2-7	15	TRBD1	CASSPYMGQNYEQYF	TGTGCCAGCAGTCCTTATATGGGACAGAACTACGAGCAGTACTTC
TRBV20-1	-	TRBJ2-5	15	-	CSAKHVYLNQGTQYF	TGCAGTGCCAAACACGTTTACCTAAACCAAGGGACCCAGTACTTC
TRBV2	few	TRBJ2-1	15	TRBD2	CASSDQRGVDNEQFF	TGTGCCAGCAGTGATCAGCGGGGGGTCGACAATGAGCAGTTCTTC